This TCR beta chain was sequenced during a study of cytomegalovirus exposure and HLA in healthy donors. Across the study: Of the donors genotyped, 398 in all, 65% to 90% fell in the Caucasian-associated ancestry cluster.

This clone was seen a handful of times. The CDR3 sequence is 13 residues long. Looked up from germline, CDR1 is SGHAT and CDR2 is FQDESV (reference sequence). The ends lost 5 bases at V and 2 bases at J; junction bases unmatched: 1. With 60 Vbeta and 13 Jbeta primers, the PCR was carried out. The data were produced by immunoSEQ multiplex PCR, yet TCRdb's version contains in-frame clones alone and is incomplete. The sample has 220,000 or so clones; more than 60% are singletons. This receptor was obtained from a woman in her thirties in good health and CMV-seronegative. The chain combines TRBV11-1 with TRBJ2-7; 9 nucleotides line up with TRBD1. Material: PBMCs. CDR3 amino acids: CASSTGGPYEQYF. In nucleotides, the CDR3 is TGTGCCAGCAGCACAGGGGGCCCCTACGAGCAGTACTTC.